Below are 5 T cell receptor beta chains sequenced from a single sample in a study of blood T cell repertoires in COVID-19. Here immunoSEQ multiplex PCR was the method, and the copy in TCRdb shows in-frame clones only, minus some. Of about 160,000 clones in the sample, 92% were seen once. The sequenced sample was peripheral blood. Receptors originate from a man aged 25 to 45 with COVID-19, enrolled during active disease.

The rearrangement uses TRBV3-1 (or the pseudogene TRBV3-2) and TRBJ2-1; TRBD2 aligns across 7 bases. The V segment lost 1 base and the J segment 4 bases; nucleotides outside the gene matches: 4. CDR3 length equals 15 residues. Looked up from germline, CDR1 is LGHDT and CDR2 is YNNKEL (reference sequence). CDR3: CASSQAGGSYNEQFF. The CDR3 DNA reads TGTGCCAGCAGCCAAGCCGGCGGGAGTTACAATGAGCAGTTCTTC.

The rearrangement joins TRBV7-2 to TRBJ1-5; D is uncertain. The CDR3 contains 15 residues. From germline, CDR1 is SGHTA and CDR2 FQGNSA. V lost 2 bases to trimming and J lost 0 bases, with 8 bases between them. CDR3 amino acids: CASSLLASSNQPQHF. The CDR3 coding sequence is TGTGCCAGCAGCTTACTAGCGAGTAGCAATCAGCCCCAGCATTTT.

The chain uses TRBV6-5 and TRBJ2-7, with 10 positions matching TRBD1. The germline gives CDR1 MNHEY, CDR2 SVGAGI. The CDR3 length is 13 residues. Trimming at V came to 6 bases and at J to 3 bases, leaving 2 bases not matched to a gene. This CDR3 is CASRGTGVYEQYF. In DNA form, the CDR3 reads TGTGCCAGCAGGGGGACAGGGGTCTACGAGCAGTACTTC.

The CDR3 coding sequence is TGTGCCAGCAGCTTAGTGGGGACAGGTTCGCACGAGCAGTACTTC. Its translation is CASSLVGTGSHEQYF. The chain couples TRBV7-2 to TRBJ2-7; 8 bases line up with TRBD1. Trimming at V came to 1 base and at J to 5 bases, leaving 7 bases not matched to a gene. The CDR3 has 15 residues. The germline CDR1 and CDR2 sequences are SGHTA and FQGNSA.

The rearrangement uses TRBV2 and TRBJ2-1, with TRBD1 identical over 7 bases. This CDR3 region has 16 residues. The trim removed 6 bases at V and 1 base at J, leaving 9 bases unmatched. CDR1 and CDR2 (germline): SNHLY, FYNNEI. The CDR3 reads CASSAHRGLSYNEQFF. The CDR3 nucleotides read TGTGCCAGCAGCGCCCACAGGGGCTTATCCTACAATGAGCAGTTCTTC.